This is a list of T cell receptor beta chains from one sample in a study of CD8+ T cells in alopecia areata. Sequenced by immunoSEQ multiplex PCR; TCRdb stores in-frame clones only, minus some. Of about 210,000 clones in the sample, approximately 57% were seen once. This specimen was CD4+ T cells sorted from blood, taken at week 4, from a patient treated with tofacitinib. All receptors come from a human donor with alopecia areata. CDR3s include the opening cysteine and the closing phenylalanine or tryptophan. The D gene is left open where the match is weak. The size of a clone is reported for some rows only, either as once, few or many, or as a class for expanded clones.

CDR3nt: TGTGCCAGCAGCTTAGCGTTGGAACTAAACTATGGCTACACCTTC; CDR3aa: CASSLALELNYGYTF; abundance: .; j_gene: TRBJ1-2; v_gene: TRBV7-9; d_gene: .
CDR3nt: TGTGCTAGTGGTTCCGGGACAGGGGATGGCTACACCTTC; CDR3aa: CASGSGTGDGYTF; abundance: few; j_gene: TRBJ1-2; v_gene: TRBV12-5; d_gene: TRBD1
CDR3nt: TGTGCCTGGAGTCCGATGGGGGACAGGGAATATGGCTACACCTTC; CDR3aa: CAWSPMGDREYGYTF; abundance: .; j_gene: TRBJ1-2; v_gene: TRBV30; d_gene: TRBD1
CDR3nt: TGCGCCAGCAGCCAAGATGTTGGCAGGGGTAACTATGGCTACACCTTC; CDR3aa: CASSQDVGRGNYGYTF; abundance: .; j_gene: TRBJ1-2; v_gene: TRBV4-1; d_gene: .
CDR3nt: TGTGCCAGCAGTTTCGCAATCACTAGCACAGATACGCAGTATTTT; CDR3aa: CASSFAITSTDTQYF; abundance: few; j_gene: TRBJ2-3; v_gene: TRBV27; d_gene: .
CDR3nt: TGCGCCAGCAGCCAGGACAGGGGGTGGGTTGAGCAGTTCTTC; CDR3aa: CASSQDRGWVEQFF; abundance: .; j_gene: TRBJ2-1; v_gene: TRBV4-3; d_gene: TRBD1
CDR3nt: TGTGCCAGCTCACCGGGACAGCATAATGAAAAACTGTTTTTT; CDR3aa: CASSPGQHNEKLFF; abundance: few; j_gene: TRBJ1-4; v_gene: TRBV18; d_gene: TRBD1
CDR3nt: TGTGCCAGCAGCTTGGGGACAGGGGATCAGCCCCAGCATTTT; CDR3aa: CASSLGTGDQPQHF; abundance: once; j_gene: TRBJ1-5; v_gene: TRBV5-6; d_gene: TRBD1
CDR3nt: TGTGCCAGTAGTACGTGGGTGAGTTCGAGCACTGAAGCTTTCTTT; CDR3aa: CASSTWVSSSTEAFF; abundance: .; j_gene: TRBJ1-1; v_gene: TRBV19; d_gene: .
CDR3nt: TGTGCCAGCAGTTCATACAGGGGAGGTAGGAACACTGAAGCTTTCTTT; CDR3aa: CASSSYRGGRNTEAFF; abundance: .; j_gene: TRBJ1-1; v_gene: TRBV27; d_gene: TRBD1
CDR3nt: TGTGCCAGCAGCTTAGAGGGGGGGAAAGAGACCCAGTACTTC; CDR3aa: CASSLEGGKETQYF; abundance: .; j_gene: TRBJ2-5; v_gene: TRBV7-2; d_gene: .
CDR3nt: TGTGCCAGCAGCTTGCTGACAGGGCACAATGAGCAGTTCTTC; CDR3aa: CASSLLTGHNEQFF; abundance: few; j_gene: TRBJ2-1; v_gene: TRBV7-9; d_gene: TRBD1
CDR3nt: TGCAGCGTTGAATCGGCAGGGGTCGAGCAGTACTTC; CDR3aa: CSVESAGVEQYF; abundance: few; j_gene: TRBJ2-7; v_gene: TRBV29-1; d_gene: .
CDR3nt: TGTGCCATCAGTGAGCCGACACTAAACGGGCAGTATTTT; CDR3aa: CAISEPTLNGQYF; abundance: medium-sized; j_gene: TRBJ2-3; v_gene: TRBV10-3; d_gene: .
CDR3nt: TGCGCCAGCAGCCAAGAGGCAGCGGGGGGGTACAATGAGCAGTTCTTC; CDR3aa: CASSQEAAGGYNEQFF; abundance: .; j_gene: TRBJ2-1; v_gene: TRBV4-3; d_gene: TRBD2
CDR3nt: TGCGCCAGCAGCCAAGTCACCTCTAATGAGCAGTTCTTC; CDR3aa: CASSQVTSNEQFF; abundance: .; j_gene: TRBJ2-1; v_gene: TRBV4-3; d_gene: .
CDR3nt: TGTGCCACCAGCAGAGATCTTCCCGGGACAGGGTTCGATACGCAGTATTTT; CDR3aa: CATSRDLPGTGFDTQYF; abundance: .; j_gene: TRBJ2-3; v_gene: TRBV15; d_gene: TRBD1
CDR3nt: TGCAGTGCCCGTGGTCTCGGGCCCTACGAGCAGTACTTC; CDR3aa: CSARGLGPYEQYF; abundance: .; j_gene: TRBJ2-7; v_gene: TRBV29-1; d_gene: .
CDR3nt: TGTGCCAGCAGCTGGGACGCAGGCGGTTCACCCCTCCACTTT; CDR3aa: CASSWDAGGSPLHF; abundance: .; j_gene: TRBJ1-6; v_gene: TRBV7-2; d_gene: .
CDR3nt: TGTGCCAGCTCACCACCCGAGAGGGAGACCCAGTACTTC; CDR3aa: CASSPPERETQYF; abundance: few; j_gene: TRBJ2-5; v_gene: TRBV18; d_gene: .
CDR3nt: TGTGCCAGCAGCAGGGAAGGGTGGGGCAGCACTGAAGCTTTCTTT; CDR3aa: CASSREGWGSTEAFF; abundance: once; j_gene: TRBJ1-1; v_gene: TRBV5-6; d_gene: .
CDR3nt: TGTGCCACCAGTCCCGGACAGCCCAACTATGGCTACACCTTC; CDR3aa: CATSPGQPNYGYTF; abundance: .; j_gene: TRBJ1-2; v_gene: TRBV15; d_gene: .
CDR3nt: TGTGCCTGGAGTAGCTTAGCGAACACTGAAGCTTTCTTT; CDR3aa: CAWSSLANTEAFF; abundance: .; j_gene: TRBJ1-1; v_gene: TRBV30; d_gene: .
CDR3nt: TGTGCCAGCAGGCGCAGGGTAGAGAGTTCACCCCTCCACTTT; CDR3aa: CASRRRVESSPLHF; abundance: few; j_gene: TRBJ1-6; v_gene: TRBV27; d_gene: .
CDR3nt: TGTGCCAGCAGCTTAGGACAAGGGGATGGAGAGACCCAGTACTTC; CDR3aa: CASSLGQGDGETQYF; abundance: .; j_gene: TRBJ2-5; v_gene: TRBV7-9; d_gene: .
CDR3nt: TGTGCCAGCAGCTCTCCCCCACATAGGGGGGGGACCGGCACAGATACGCAGTATTTT; CDR3aa: CASSSPPHRGGTGTDTQYF; abundance: .; j_gene: TRBJ2-3; v_gene: TRBV9; d_gene: .
CDR3nt: TGTGCCAGCTCGCTCACCGGGACTAGCGGCTGGGAGCAGTACTTC; CDR3aa: CASSLTGTSGWEQYF; abundance: many; j_gene: TRBJ2-7; v_gene: TRBV18; d_gene: TRBD2
CDR3nt: TGCGCCAGCAGCTTGACACAGGACATTCAGTACTTC; CDR3aa: CASSLTQDIQYF; abundance: .; j_gene: TRBJ2-4; v_gene: TRBV5-1; d_gene: .
CDR3nt: TGCAGCGCGCGGGGACAGTCCTACGAGCAGTACTTC; CDR3aa: CSARGQSYEQYF; abundance: .; j_gene: TRBJ2-7; v_gene: TRBV29-1; d_gene: .
CDR3nt: TGCAGCGTTGGGGGAGGGGAAGGCTACACCTTC; CDR3aa: CSVGGGEGYTF; abundance: few; j_gene: TRBJ1-2; v_gene: TRBV29-1; d_gene: .
CDR3nt: TGCGCCAGCAGCCGTGACAGGGATGGCTACACCTTC; CDR3aa: CASSRDRDGYTF; abundance: .; j_gene: TRBJ1-2; v_gene: TRBV5-1; d_gene: TRBD1
CDR3nt: TGCAGCGTTGTCGAAGATACGCAGTATTTT; CDR3aa: CSVVEDTQYF; abundance: once; j_gene: TRBJ2-3; v_gene: TRBV29-1; d_gene: .
CDR3nt: TGTGCCAGCAGCGAATCGACAAGCACAGATACGCAGTATTTT; CDR3aa: CASSESTSTDTQYF; abundance: few; j_gene: TRBJ2-3; v_gene: TRBV2; d_gene: .
CDR3nt: TGCGCCAGCAGCAGGAGCCAGGGCCTCACCGGGGAGCTGTTTTTT; CDR3aa: CASSRSQGLTGELFF; abundance: .; j_gene: TRBJ2-2; v_gene: TRBV5-1; d_gene: .
CDR3nt: TGTGCCAGCTCACCACCTCCAAGTATCGTAGTCGGCAATGAGCAGTTCTTC; CDR3aa: CASSPPPSIVVGNEQFF; abundance: .; j_gene: TRBJ2-1; v_gene: TRBV18; d_gene: .